One and the same sample provided the 25 T cell receptor beta chains below, sequenced in a study of yellow fever vaccine responses in identical twins. One entry per CDR3 protein, called by TCRdb with MiXCR from the RT-PCR reads. The table lists 9,800 or so distinct CDR3 sequences, approximately 88% of them singletons, with approximately 2% in the top ten. The sequenced sample was T cells from blood (PBMCs), unsorted or a sorted subset (not recorded which), obtained before or after yellow fever vaccination (not recorded which). These receptors originate from a woman aged 18-29 years who received the yellow fever vaccine.

The rearrangement joins TRBV20-1 to TRBJ2-3; 11 bases are a match to TRBD2. This CDR3 comprises 17 residues. Germline CDR1 DFQATT, CDR2 SNEGSKA (reference sequence). V lost 6 bases and J lost 0; bases outside the gene matches: 11. The CDR3 region is CSATTLAGGASTDTQYF. The CDR3 DNA sequence: TGCAGTGCAACTACCCTAGCGGGGGGAGCTAGCACAGATACGCAGTATTTT.

The genes are TRBV20-1 and TRBJ2-7; the match to TRBD2 covers 8 bases. The germline gives CDR1 DFQATT, CDR2 SNEGSKA (reference sequence). V lost 1 base, J lost 0 bases, and 8 bases stayed unmatched. The CDR3 consists of 16 residues. CDR3 protein: CSARASRGGLSYEQYV. The CDR3 region has the DNA TGCAGTGCTAGAGCCTCCCGCGGGGGGCTCTCCTACGAGCAGTACGTC.

The chain is built from TRBV27 and TRBJ2-7, with D uncertain. Germline loops: CDR1 MNHEY, CDR2 SMNVEV (reference sequence). V dropped 5 bases and J dropped 0 bases, with 5 bases sitting between them. This CDR3 is 12 amino acids long. CDR3 bases: TGTGCCAGCAGTGCCCCCTCCTACGAGCAGTACTTC. Encoded protein: CASSAPSYEQYF.

The V and J genes are TRBV12-3 or TRBV12-4 and TRBJ1-5; tentatively, D is TRBD1 (5 bases). V dropped 5 bases and J dropped 4 bases, with 15 bases sitting between them. This CDR3 has 15 amino acids. In nucleotides, the CDR3 is TGTGCCAGCAGTAACCGGGACCCCAAAAATCAGCCCCAGCATTTT. Translation gives CASSNRDPKNQPQHF.

V and J are TRBV10-3 and TRBJ1-2; 9 bases match TRBD1. The length of the CDR3 is 14 residues. The V gene's germline CDR1 is ENHRY and CDR2 SYGVKD. The ends lost 2 bases at V and 9 bases at J; junction bases unmatched: 7. CDR3 residues: CAISEPGQGRSYTF. The DNA for the CDR3 is TGTGCCATCAGTGAGCCGGGACAGGGTCGAAGCTACACCTTC.

The chain couples TRBV4-2 to TRBJ2-3, with D tentatively TRBD1 (5 bases). The CDR3 contains 17 residues. CDR1 is LGHNA and CDR2 is YNFKEQ in the germline V gene. With 1 base removed from V and 2 bases from J, the gap between germline ends came to 16 bases. The CDR3, as DNA: TGTGCCAGCAGCCAAGGGGCCAGGGATCGTTCCACAGATACGCAGTATTTT. It yields the protein CASSQGARDRSTDTQYF.

The chain recombines TRBV13 with TRBJ2-2; D not certain. From germline, CDR1 is PRHDT and CDR2 FYEKMQ (reference sequence). This CDR3 spans 11 amino acids. V shed 2 bases and J shed 5 bases, with 0 bases lying between them. The CDR3 loop reads CASSLTGELFF. The DNA for the CDR3 is TGTGCCAGCAGCTTAACCGGGGAGCTGTTTTTT.

The chain joins TRBV29-1 to TRBJ1-2, with TRBD1 matching 7 bases. Germline CDR1 and CDR2: SQVTM and ANQGSEA. This CDR3 has 13 residues. The J segment lost 2 bases and the V segment lost 7 bases, leaving 7 bases of the junction unmatched. Written as DNA, the CDR3 is TGCAGCGCAAGGGACAGCGACAACTATGGCTACACCTTC. Amino acids: CSARDSDNYGYTF. The full variable domain, its missing parts supplied by reference TRBV29-1 and TRBJ1-2, is SAVISQKPSRDICQRGTSLTIQCQVDSQVTMMFWYRQQPGQSLTLIATANQGSEATYESGFVIDKFPISRPNLTFSTLTVSNMSPEDSSIYLCSARDSDNYGYTFGSGTRLTVV.

The chain is built from TRBV10-1 and TRBJ2-1, with D tentatively TRBD1 (5 bases). The CDR3 has 15 residues. With 2 bases removed from V and 5 bases from J, the gap between germline ends came to 13 bases. Germline CDR1 and CDR2: WNHNN and SYGVQD (reference sequence). In nucleotides, the CDR3 is TGCGCCAGCAGTGAGCATGCCGACAGTAACAATGAGCAGTTCTTC. Encoded protein: CASSEHADSNNEQFF.

The V gene is TRBV28, the J gene TRBJ2-3; D is unresolved. The CDR3 has 11 residues. Germline lookup yields CDR1 MDHEN and CDR2 SYDVKM. Between the trimmed V and J ends, which lost 11 bases and 1 base, there was a span of 7 bases. CDR3: CALGGTDTQYF. The CDR3 DNA follows: TGTGCCCTGGGCGGCACAGATACGCAGTATTTT. The full variable domain, with the rest looked up from reference TRBV28 and TRBJ2-3, is DVKVTQSSRYLVKRTGEKVFLECVQDMDHENMFWYRQDPGLGLRLIYFSYDVKMKEKGDIPEGYSVSREKKERFSLILESASTNQTSMYLCALGGTDTQYFGPGTRLTVL.

The rearrangement links TRBV20-1 to TRBJ2-3, with D possibly matching TRBD2 (5 bases). The V and J ends lost 0 bases and 6 bases respectively, with 13 bases between them. CDR1 DFQATT and CDR2 SNEGSKA come from the germline V gene (reference sequence). The CDR3 has 14 amino acids. The CDR3 sequence: CSARDINRGDTQYF. The CDR3 DNA reads TGCAGTGCTAGAGACATTAACAGAGGGGATACGCAGTATTTT.

The rearrangement uses TRBV12-3 or TRBV12-4 and TRBJ2-5; no definite D call. This CDR3 has 11 amino acids. Trimming left V 3 bases short and J 1 base short, with 0 bases between. CDR3 bases: TGTGCCAGCAGTTTCCAAGAGACCCAGTACTTC. This encodes CASSFQETQYF.

This chain uses TRBV5-1 with TRBJ1-1; D is unclear. This CDR3 comprises 14 residues. The V gene lost 1 base and the J gene lost 4 bases, with 11 bases spanning the gap. The V gene's germline CDR1 is SGHRS and CDR2 YFSETQ. This CDR3 reads CASSLRAQITEAFF. Here the CDR3 DNA reads TGCGCCAGCAGCTTGCGGGCTCAGATCACTGAAGCTTTCTTT.

Regarding this clonotype: The junction shows a germline mismatch at one end, possibly a read error. This chain uses TRBV19 with TRBJ1-1; 9 bases agree with TRBD1. The CDR3 has 19 amino acids. Per the germline V gene, CDR1 is LNHDA and CDR2 is SQIVND (reference sequence). The DNA for the CDR3 is TGTGCCAGTAGTCCCGGACAGGGGCCCCGTAATGGGATGAACACTGAAACTTTCTTT. Translation: CASSPGQGPRNGMNTETFF.

The chain employs TRBV7-6 and TRBJ2-1; TRBD2 agrees at 11 bases. Per germline, CDR1 SGHVS and CDR2 FNYEAQ. This CDR3 region has 15 residues. V lost 5 bases to trimming and J lost 8 bases; unmatched junction nucleotides: 8. The CDR3 here is CASSVLAGVRDEQFF. The CDR3 bases are TGTGCCAGCAGCGTACTAGCGGGAGTACGCGATGAGCAGTTCTTC.

The chain links TRBV18 to TRBJ2-2; 7 bases fit TRBD1. CDR3 size: 17 residues. Germline assignment: CDR1 KGHSH and CDR2 LQKENI. The ends lost 4 bases at V and 0 bases at J; junction bases unmatched: 8. The CDR3 nucleotides are TGTGCCAGCTCACAAACGGGACAGCCAACGAACACCGGGGAGCTGTTTTTT. Translated, it gives CASSQTGQPTNTGELFF.

The chain is built from TRBV25-1 and TRBJ2-1; 8 nucleotides match TRBD2. Germline-derived CDR1 and CDR2 are MGHDK and SYGVNS. The CDR3 contains 17 residues. The V and J ends lost 5 bases and 3 bases, in that order; junction bases with no gene match: 12. CDR3 amino acids: CASSPALGTRNYNEQFF. Written as DNA, the CDR3 is TGTGCCAGCAGTCCCGCTTTGGGGACTAGGAACTACAATGAGCAGTTCTTC.

The chain joins TRBV3-1 to TRBJ1-2, with TRBD1 matching 8 bases. Germline V gene data show CDR1 as LGHDT and CDR2 as YNNKEL (reference sequence). There are 14 residues in the CDR3. V trimming: 2 bases; J trimming: 2 bases; junction bases outside the gene matches: 1. CDR3 sequence (DNA): TGTGCCAGCAGCCAATGGACAGGGAACTATGGCTACACCTTC. Translating gives CASSQWTGNYGYTF.

V is TRBV29-1 and J is TRBJ1-5; D perhaps matches TRBD1 (5 bases). V was clipped by 4 bases and J by 0 bases, with 7 bases between them. This CDR3 contains 13 residues. Germline lookup yields CDR1 SQVTM and CDR2 ANQGSEA. DNA for the CDR3: TGCAGCGTTGGGACACTTAGCAATCAGCCCCAGCATTTT. Its protein is CSVGTLSNQPQHF.

The chain has TRBV15 and TRBJ1-6; D not certain. Trimming removed 6 bases from V and 5 bases from J, with 17 bases in between. This CDR3 spans 16 amino acids. Germline V gives CDR1 LNHNV, CDR2 YYDKDF (reference sequence). CDR3 residues: CATSNTEETDNSPLHF. DNA for the CDR3: TGTGCCACCAGTAATACCGAAGAGACCGATAATTCACCCCTCCACTTT. Filled out from reference TRBV15 and TRBJ1-6, the complete variable domain reads DAMVIQNPRYQVTQFGKPVTLSCSQTLNHNVMYWYQQKSSQAPKLLFHYYDKDFNNEADTPDNFQSRRPNTSFCFLDIRSPGLGDTAMYLCATSNTEETDNSPLHFGNGTRLTVT.

The gene calls are TRBV2 and TRBJ2-1; unclear D gene. V lost 1 base and J 5 bases, leaving 6 bases between the germline ends. CDR3 length equals 13 residues. From germline, CDR1 is SNHLY and CDR2 FYNNEI. CDR3 DNA sequence: TGTGCCAGCAGTGAAGGAGAGAACAATGAGCAGTTCTTC. Translated, it gives CASSEGENNEQFF.

This sequence joins TRBV7-7 and TRBJ2-3; 7 nucleotides match TRBD2. J gave up 4 bases and V 5 bases, and 9 bases lay outside the gene matches. CDR1 and CDR2 (germline): SSHAT, FNYEAQ (reference sequence). The CDR3 contains 15 residues. The chain's CDR3 is CASSPRGGSPDTQYF. The CDR3 bases are TGTGCCAGCAGCCCCCGGGGCGGGAGCCCAGATACGCAGTATTTT.

This rearrangement joins TRBV2 to TRBJ2-5; TRBD2 agrees at 7 bases. The V segment lost 7 bases and the J segment 7 bases; nucleotides outside the gene matches: 9. Germline V gives CDR1 SNHLY, CDR2 FYNNEI. The CDR3 runs 13 residues. The CDR3 coding sequence is TGTGCCAGCACGCCACGGGGGGTCGGGACCCAGTACTTC. This codes for CASTPRGVGTQYF.

This chain uses TRBV7-7 with TRBJ2-1, with D possibly TRBD1 on 5 matching bases. CDR3 size: 15 residues. Germline V gene data show CDR1 as SSHAT and CDR2 as FNYEAQ (reference sequence). V was shortened by 6 bases and J by 2 bases, with 14 bases between the two germline ends. The CDR3 coding sequence is TGTGCCAGCAGTTCTGGGGCTGCAACCTACAATGAGCAGTTCTTC. This translates into CASSSGAATYNEQFF.

The chain employs TRBV7-2 and TRBJ2-7; D possibly corresponds to TRBD2 (5 bases). Trimming took 3 bases from V and 0 from J, leaving 15 bases between them. This CDR3 region has 16 residues. Germline CDR1 and CDR2: SGHTA and FQGNSA. CDR3 DNA: TGTGCCAGCAGCTTGTCTCTCAGCGGACTCTCCTACGAGCAGTACTTC. Translating gives CASSLSLSGLSYEQYF.